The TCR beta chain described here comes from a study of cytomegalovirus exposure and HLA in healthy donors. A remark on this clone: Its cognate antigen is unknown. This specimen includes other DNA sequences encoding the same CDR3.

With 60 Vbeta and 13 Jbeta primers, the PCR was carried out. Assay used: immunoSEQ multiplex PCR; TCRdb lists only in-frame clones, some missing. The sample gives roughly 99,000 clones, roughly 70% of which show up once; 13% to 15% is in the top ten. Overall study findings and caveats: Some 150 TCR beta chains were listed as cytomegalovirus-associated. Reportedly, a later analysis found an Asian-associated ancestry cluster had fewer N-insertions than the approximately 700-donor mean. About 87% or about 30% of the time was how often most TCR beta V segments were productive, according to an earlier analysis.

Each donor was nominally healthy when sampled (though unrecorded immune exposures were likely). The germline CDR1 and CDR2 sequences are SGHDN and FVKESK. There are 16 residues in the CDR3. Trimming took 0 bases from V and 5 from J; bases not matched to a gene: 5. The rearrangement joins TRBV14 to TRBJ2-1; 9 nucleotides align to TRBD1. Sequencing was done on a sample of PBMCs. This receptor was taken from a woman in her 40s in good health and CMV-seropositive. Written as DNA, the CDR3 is TGTGCCAGCAGCCAAGATCCGGGACAGGGCGACAATGAGCAGTTCTTC. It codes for CASSQDPGQGDNEQFF.